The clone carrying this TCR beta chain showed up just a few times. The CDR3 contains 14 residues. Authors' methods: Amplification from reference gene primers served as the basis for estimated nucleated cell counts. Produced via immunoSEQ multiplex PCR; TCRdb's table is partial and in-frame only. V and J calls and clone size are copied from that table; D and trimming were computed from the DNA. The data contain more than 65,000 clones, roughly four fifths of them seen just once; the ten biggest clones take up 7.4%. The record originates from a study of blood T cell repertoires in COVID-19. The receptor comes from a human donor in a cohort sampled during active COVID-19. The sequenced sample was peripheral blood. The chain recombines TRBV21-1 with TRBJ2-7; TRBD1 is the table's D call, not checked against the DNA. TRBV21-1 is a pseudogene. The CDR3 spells CASSKRTGGYEQYF. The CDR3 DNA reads TGTGCCAGCAGCAAAAGGACAGGGGGCTACGAGCAGTACTTC.